The 5 T cell receptor beta chains in this list originate from one sample, sequenced in a study of cytomegalovirus exposure and HLA in healthy donors. The PCR was carried out with 60 Vbeta primers and 13 Jbeta primers. TCRdb's copy holds only in-frame clones and misses some; the assay was immunoSEQ multiplex PCR. The sample includes fewer than 200,000 clones, around 83% of them seen just once. The specimen sequenced was PBMCs. These TCRs come from a man aged 50-60 years in good health and CMV-seronegative.

V is TRBV6-4 and J is TRBJ1-2; a possible D gene is TRBD1 (6 bases). The CDR3 is 15 residues long. V dropped 4 bases and J dropped 2 bases, with 14 bases sitting between them. CDR1 and CDR2 from the germline V gene are MRHNA and SNTAGT. Written as DNA, the CDR3 is TGTGCCAGCAGTGTAAAAGGACAGTTCAACTATGGCTACACCTTC. Its translation is CASSVKGQFNYGYTF.

The chain is built from TRBV6-5 and TRBJ2-5; 7 bases align to TRBD1. The V gene end was trimmed by 6 bases and the J gene end by 2 bases; junction bases not matched to a gene: 9. Per the germline V gene, CDR1 is MNHEY and CDR2 is SVGAGI. The CDR3 length is 15 residues. CDR3 nucleotide sequence: TGTGCCAGCAGAACGGGACAGTGGGGGCAAGAGACCCAGTACTTC. It encodes CASRTGQWGQETQYF.

The chain links TRBV5-4 to TRBJ2-7; 10 nucleotides line up with TRBD2. This CDR3 is built from 15 residues. CDR1 is SGHNT and CDR2 is YYREEE in the germline V gene (reference sequence). V lost 4 bases and J lost 3; bases outside the gene matches: 7. In DNA, the CDR3 is TGTGCCAGCAGCGGGATGACTAGCGGGCGCTACGAGCAGTACTTC. Translating it yields CASSGMTSGRYEQYF. Combining the CDR3 with reference TRBV5-4 and TRBJ2-7 gives the whole variable domain ETGVTQSPTHLIKTRGQQVTLRCSSQSGHNTVSWYQQALGQGPQFIFQYYREEENGRGNFPPRFSGLQFPNYSSELNVNALELDDSALYLCASSGMTSGRYEQYFGPGTRLTVT.

In this sample, this clone turned up a few times. V usage is TRBV19 and J usage is TRBJ1-2; the match to TRBD1 covers 7 bases. The length of the CDR3 is 12 residues. Losses at the gene ends were 5 bases for V and 3 bases for J; bases not matched to a gene: 0. Germline CDR1 and CDR2: LNHDA and SQIVND (reference sequence). The chain's CDR3 is CASSQGDYGYTF. Here the CDR3 DNA reads TGTGCCAGTAGTCAGGGGGACTATGGCTACACCTTC.

The V call is TRBV9, the J call TRBJ2-7; TRBD1 agrees at 8 bases. CDR1 SGDLS and CDR2 YYNGEE come from the germline V gene. J lost 3 bases, V lost 0 bases, and 5 bases had no gene match. This CDR3 spans 15 amino acids. The CDR3 spells CASSVEPGQGYEQYF. CDR3 sequence (DNA): TGTGCCAGCAGCGTAGAACCCGGACAGGGCTACGAGCAGTACTTC.